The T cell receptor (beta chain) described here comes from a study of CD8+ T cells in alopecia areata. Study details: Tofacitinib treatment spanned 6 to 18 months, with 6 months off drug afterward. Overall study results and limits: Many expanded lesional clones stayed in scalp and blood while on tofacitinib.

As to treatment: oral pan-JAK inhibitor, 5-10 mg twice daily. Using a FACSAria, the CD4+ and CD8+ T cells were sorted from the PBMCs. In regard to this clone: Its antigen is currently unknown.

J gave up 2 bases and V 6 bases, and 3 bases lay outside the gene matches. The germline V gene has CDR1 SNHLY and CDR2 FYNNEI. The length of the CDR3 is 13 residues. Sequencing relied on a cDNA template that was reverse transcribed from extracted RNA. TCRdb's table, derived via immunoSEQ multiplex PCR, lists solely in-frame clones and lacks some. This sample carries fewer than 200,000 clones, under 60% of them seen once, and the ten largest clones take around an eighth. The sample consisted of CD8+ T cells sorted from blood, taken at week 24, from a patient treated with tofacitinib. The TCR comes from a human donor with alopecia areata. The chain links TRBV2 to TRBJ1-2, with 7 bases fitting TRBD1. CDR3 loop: CASREGQNYGYTF. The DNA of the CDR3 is TGTGCCAGCAGGGAGGGACAGAACTATGGCTACACCTTC.